These 24 T cell receptor beta chains were all obtained from the same sample, sequenced in a study of PD-1 blockade in classical Hodgkin lymphoma. Time point meaning: cycle 4 day 1 (C4D1), after around six weeks of nivolumab. Each patient experienced a relapse that followed autologous stem cell transplantation, and brentuximab vedotin exposure varied. Generated by immunoSEQ multiplex PCR, the TCRdb table keeps only in-frame clones and is missing some. Of about 9,200 clones listed, around nine tenths are singletons. Material: peripheral blood mononuclear cells (PBMCs), obtained before the fourth cycle of nivolumab. Source of these receptors: a human donor with classical Hodgkin lymphoma.

In its sample, this clone is medium-sized. CDR3: CASSEWVSLNTEAFF. Here the CDR3 DNA reads TGTGCCAGCAGTGAATGGGTAAGCTTGAACACTGAAGCTTTCTTT. The genes are TRBV6-1 and TRBJ1-1; D remains ambiguous. In germline, CDR1 is MNHNS, CDR2 SASEGT. The CDR3 covers 15 residues. Trimming removed 2 bases at V and 0 bases at J, with 10 bases between.

This clone was detected once. This rearrangement joins TRBV7-9 to TRBJ2-7, with D possibly being TRBD2 (5 bases). CDR3 length: 12 residues. The V end lost 5 bases, the J end lost 6 bases, and 11 bases lay between the germline ends. Germline V gene data show CDR1 as SEHNR and CDR2 as FQNEAQ (reference sequence). In DNA, the CDR3 is TGTGCCAGCAGCGCCGGGGTGGGCGAGCAGTACTTC. Its protein is CASSAGVGEQYF.

The chain employs TRBV7-9 and TRBJ2-5, with D perhaps matching TRBD2 (6 bases). This CDR3 spans 17 amino acids. Per the germline V gene, CDR1 is SEHNR and CDR2 is FQNEAQ (reference sequence). Between the trimmed V and J ends, which lost 2 bases and 4 bases, there was a span of 20 bases. CDR3 sequence (DNA): TGTGCCAGCAGCTTATTGTCGGGAAGCGGGTCTTTAGAGACCCAGTACTTC. It is translated as CASSLLSGSGSLETQYF.

The gene calls are TRBV11-2 and TRBJ1-1; D unclear. The V gene lost 5 bases and the J gene lost 2 bases, with 12 bases spanning the gap. This CDR3 has 14 amino acids. Germline V gives CDR1 SGHAT, CDR2 FQNNGV. The CDR3, as DNA: TGTGCCAGCAGCCTAGGCTTATCCAACACTGAAGCTTTCTTT. Translated: CASSLGLSNTEAFF. Supplemented by reference TRBV11-2 and TRBJ1-1, the full variable domain reads EAGVAQSPRYKIIEKRQSVAFWCNPISGHATLYWYQQILGQGPKLLIQFQNNGVVDDSQLPKDRFSAERLKGVDSTLKIQPAKLEDSAVYLCASSLGLSNTEAFFGQGTRLTVV.

This rearrangement joins TRBV5-6 to TRBJ2-5, with TRBD1 as a possible D gene (6 bases). Germline V gene data show CDR1 as SGHDT and CDR2 as YYEEEE. V lost 0 bases to trimming and J lost 2 bases, with 11 bases between them. The CDR3 has 15 residues. The CDR3 sequence: CASSLAGRGQETQYF. DNA for the CDR3: TGTGCCAGCAGCTTGGCGGGCAGGGGACAAGAGACCCAGTACTTC.

On this clone itself: Other DNA sequences in this sample translate to the same CDR3. The gene calls are TRBV9 and TRBJ1-1; no definite D call. The CDR3 extends over 12 amino acids. Per the germline V gene, CDR1 is SGDLS and CDR2 is YYNGEE. The V end was cut by 3 bases, the J end by 2 bases, with 5 bases between. CDR3 residues: CASSALNTEAFF. CDR3 coding DNA: TGTGCCAGCAGCGCACTTAACACTGAAGCTTTCTTT.

The chain carries TRBV4-3 and TRBJ2-1, with D perhaps TRBD1 (5 bases). V was clipped by 0 bases and J by 9 bases, with 15 bases between them. This CDR3 comprises 15 residues. Germline-derived CDR1 and CDR2 are LGHNA and YSLEER. The CDR3 coding sequence is TGCGCCAGCAGCCAAGATTTAGGCATTGGGGCTGAGCAGTTCTTC. It translates to CASSQDLGIGAEQFF.

This sequence joins TRBV2 and TRBJ1-5, with 7 bases matching TRBD1. CDR1 is SNHLY and CDR2 is FYNNEI in the germline V gene. V lost 5 bases to trimming and J lost 3 bases; unmatched junction nucleotides: 4. The CDR3 contains 14 residues. The CDR3 loop reads CASSRDRDNQPQHF. Here the CDR3 DNA reads TGTGCCAGCAGTCGAGACAGGGACAATCAGCCCCAGCATTTT.

The V call is TRBV27, the J call TRBJ2-1; TRBD1 matches at 10 bases. CDR1 and CDR2 (germline): MNHEY, SMNVEV (reference sequence). Trimming at V came to 2 bases and at J to 9 bases, leaving 7 bases not matched to a gene. CDR3 length equals 15 residues. This CDR3 is CASSLRPGTGAEQFF. The CDR3, as DNA: TGTGCCAGCAGTTTACGTCCCGGGACAGGGGCTGAGCAGTTCTTC.

The V gene is TRBV28, the J gene TRBJ1-5; no reliable D call. The V end was cut by 0 bases, the J end by 2 bases, with 11 bases between. There are 16 residues in the CDR3. Germline V gene data show CDR1 as MDHEN and CDR2 as SYDVKM. CDR3 bases: TGTGCCAGCAGTTTATGGGTGGCGAATGGCAATCAGCCCCAGCATTTT. Amino acid sequence: CASSLWVANGNQPQHF.

The CDR3 nucleotides are TGTGCCTGGAGTTTAGCGGTGATTAGCGGGAGGGCCTACGAGCAGTACTTC. The encoded protein is CAWSLAVISGRAYEQYF. V usage is TRBV30 and J usage is TRBJ2-7; TRBD2 aligns across 11 bases. J gave up 2 bases and V 2 bases, and 11 bases lay outside the gene matches. The CDR3 loop spans 17 amino acids. Germline assignment: CDR1 GTSNPN and CDR2 SVGIG (reference sequence).

The chain employs TRBV6-5 and TRBJ2-5; 8 nucleotides match TRBD1. The junction had 4 bases not matched to a gene; V was cut back by 6 bases and J by 4 bases. The CDR3 consists of 13 residues. CDR1 MNHEY and CDR2 SVGAGI come from the germline V gene. The CDR3 nucleotides read TGTGCCAGCAGAACGACAGGGGTAGAGACCCAGTACTTC. Its translation is CASRTTGVETQYF.

This clone was seen only a few times. V and J are TRBV14 and TRBJ2-1; possibly TRBD2 for D (6 bases). Trimming cost V 0 bases and J 15 bases, with 12 bases left between them. Germline CDR1 and CDR2: SGHDN and FVKESK. This CDR3 has 12 amino acids. The CDR3 DNA reads TGTGCCAGCAGCCAAGATCGGAGGGGATGGTTCTTC. Amino acid sequence: CASSQDRRGWFF. Full variable domain (rest looked up from reference TRBV14 and TRBJ2-1): EAGVTQFPSHSVIEKGQTVTLRCDPISGHDNLYWYRRVMGKEIKFLLHFVKESKQDESGMPNNRFLAERTGGTYSTLKVQPAELEDSGVYFCASSQDRRGWFFGPGTRLTVL.

This chain connects TRBV27 to TRBJ2-7; tentatively, D is TRBD2 (5 bases). Trimming took 3 bases from V and 1 from J, leaving 10 bases between them. The V gene's germline CDR1 is MNHEY and CDR2 SMNVEV (reference sequence). This CDR3 is built from 14 residues. CDR3 in DNA: TGTGCCAGCAGTTTTGCGGGCGATTCCTACGAGCAGTACTTC. Translated, it gives CASSFAGDSYEQYF.

This chain connects TRBV19 to TRBJ1-4, with D uncertain. Trimming left V 6 bases short and J 8 bases short, with 10 bases between. CDR3 length: 12 residues. Germline CDR1 is LNHDA and CDR2 is SQIVND (reference sequence). The CDR3 is CASSGGGEKLFF. CDR3 bases: TGTGCCAGTAGCGGAGGAGGCGAAAAACTGTTTTTT. Full variable domain (rest looked up from reference TRBV19 and TRBJ1-4): DGGITQSPKYLFRKEGQNVTLSCEQNLNHDAMYWYRQDPGQGLRLIYYSQIVNDFQKGDIAEGYSVSREKKESFPLTVTSAQKNPTAFYLCASSGGGEKLFFGSGTQLSVL.

The chain joins TRBV7-8 to TRBJ2-5, with D possibly TRBD2 on 6 matching bases. V was clipped by 5 bases and J by 5 bases, with 15 bases between them. The germline V gene has CDR1 SGHVS and CDR2 FQNEAQ. The length of the CDR3 is 14 residues. CDR3 nucleotide sequence: TGTGCCAGCAGCCTCGGGACTTCCAGGGAGACCCAGTACTTC. The encoded protein is CASSLGTSRETQYF.

V and J are TRBV27 and TRBJ2-7, with no clear D. V was shortened by 9 bases and J by 4 bases, with 13 bases between the two germline ends. CDR1 is MNHEY, CDR2 SMNVEV, per germline (reference sequence). This CDR3 contains 12 residues. CDR3 bases: TGTGCCAGTTACTCATCAAGTTACGAGCAGTACTTC. The encoded protein is CASYSSSYEQYF.

The chain recombines TRBV5-1 with TRBJ2-3; D unresolved. This CDR3 comprises 13 residues. V was pared by 0 bases and J by 4 bases, with 6 bases between. Looked up from germline, CDR1 is SGHRS and CDR2 is YFSETQ. DNA of the CDR3: TGCGCCAGCAGCTTGGACCTAGCAGATACGCAGTATTTT. This gives the protein CASSLDLADTQYF.

The genes are TRBV5-1 and TRBJ2-7, with D uncertain. Germline assignment: CDR1 SGHRS and CDR2 YFSETQ. The CDR3 spans 12 residues. The germline V and J ends were trimmed by 4 bases and 7 bases, with 12 bases remaining between them. CDR3 protein: CASSPDQREQYF. In DNA, the CDR3 is TGCGCCAGCAGCCCTGATCAACGAGAGCAGTACTTC.

The gene calls are TRBV5-1 and TRBJ2-2; 12 bases align to TRBD2. The length of the CDR3 is 12 residues. Germline V gene sequence: CDR1 SGHRS, CDR2 YFSETQ. Trimming cost V 9 bases and J 10 bases; bases outside gene matches: 4. In DNA, the CDR3 is TGCGCCACCAGACTAGCGGGAGAGGAGCTGTTTTTT. It is translated as CATRLAGEELFF.

The chain recombines TRBV6-5 with TRBJ2-7; the D is unclear. CDR3 length: 15 amino acids. Trimming pared 7 bases from V and 4 bases from J, leaving 20 bases between. Germline-derived CDR1 and CDR2 are MNHEY and SVGAGI. CDR3 residues: CASNGSPERPYEQYF. The CDR3 bases are TGTGCCAGCAATGGAAGCCCGGAAAGGCCATACGAGCAGTACTTC.

Concerning this clone: The junction departs from the called germline gene at one end, perhaps through a read error. The J gene is TRBJ1-1, the V gene TRBV27; D unresolved. The CDR3 is 13 residues long. Germline V gives CDR1 MNHEY, CDR2 SMNVEV (reference sequence). The CDR3 here is CVSSKQPQHEAFF. The CDR3, as DNA: TGTGTCAGCAGTAAGCAGCCACAACACGAAGCTTTCTTT.

The rearrangement joins TRBV11-3 to TRBJ2-2; 9 bases are shared with TRBD1. The CDR3 is 15 residues long. The germline CDR1 and CDR2 sequences are SGHNT and YENEEA. V gave up 5 bases and J gave up 6 bases; unmatched junction bases: 7. The CDR3 DNA reads as TGTGCCAGCAGCCGCCGACGGGACAGGGCCGGGGAGCTGTTTTTT. Translation: CASSRRRDRAGELFF. The full variable domain, in which reference TRBV11-3 and TRBJ2-2 provide the parts outside the CDR3, is EAGVVQSPRYKIIEKKQPVAFWCNPISGHNTLYWYLQNLGQGPELLIRYENEEAVDDSQLPKDRFSAERLKGVDSTLKIQPAELGDSAVYLCASSRRRDRAGELFFGEGSRLTVL.

This chain connects TRBV7-8 to TRBJ1-1, with a weak D call TRBD1 (6 bases). The CDR3 contains 16 residues. The V gene lost 1 base and the J gene lost 4 bases, with 16 bases spanning the gap. Germline CDR1 reads SGHVS; CDR2 reads FQNEAQ. CDR3: CASSLDRAGVRTEAFF. CDR3 sequence (DNA): TGTGCCAGCAGCTTAGATCGGGCAGGGGTGCGCACTGAAGCTTTCTTT.